The clone carrying this T cell receptor beta chain was picked up many times. Its specificity is unknown. This entry comes from a study of CD8 T cells in ankylosing spondylitis. Quantitative 5'-RACE with molecular barcodes generated TCR beta libraries. TCRdb fed the 5' RACE reads into MiXCR, producing one record per CDR3 protein. Here the sample spans some 130,000 distinct CDR3 sequences, roughly 6.6% being singletons. Study-wide results and limits: There was a TCR beta motif, made of several highly homologous variants, that appeared characteristic of ankylosing spondylitis blood. Significant enrichment of disease-linked clones was reported in matched ankylosing spondylitis synovial fluid. Disease-linked clones bore a CD8+ phenotype, appearing relatively rarely in peripheral blood.

The sample taken for sequencing was blood, either unsorted or a sorted T cell fraction (not recorded which). This clonotype was sampled from a female donor with ankylosing spondylitis or in good health (not recorded which).

In DNA, the CDR3 is TGTGCCGAGGGAGGGAGCACTGGAAACACCATATATTTT. It yields the protein CAEGGSTGNTIYF. The chain recombines TRBV12-3 or TRBV12-4 with TRBJ1-3; D is undetermined. This CDR3 spans 13 amino acids. The V end was cut by 11 bases, the J end by 2 bases, with 13 bases between.